The T cell receptor beta chain under discussion was sequenced for a study of shared clonotypes between healthy human individuals. The table came from immunoSEQ multiplex PCR; TCRdb's copy has only in-frame clones and leaves some out. The sample lists millions of clones, roughly 95% occurring once. This CDR3 is built from 14 residues. V gave up 7 bases and J gave up 2 bases; unmatched junction bases: 8. Per the germline V gene, CDR1 is SQVTM and CDR2 is ANQGSEA. This TCR derives from a man between 18 and 29 years old in good health. The chain uses TRBV29-1 and TRBJ2-7, with 10 bases fitting TRBD2. Sequenced sample: naive CD4+ T cells sorted from blood. Subset denoted: CD45RA+ positively selected. DNA for the CDR3: TGCAGCGGCCGACTAGCGGGCGATACCTACGAGCAGTACTTC. Translating it yields CSGRLAGDTYEQYF.